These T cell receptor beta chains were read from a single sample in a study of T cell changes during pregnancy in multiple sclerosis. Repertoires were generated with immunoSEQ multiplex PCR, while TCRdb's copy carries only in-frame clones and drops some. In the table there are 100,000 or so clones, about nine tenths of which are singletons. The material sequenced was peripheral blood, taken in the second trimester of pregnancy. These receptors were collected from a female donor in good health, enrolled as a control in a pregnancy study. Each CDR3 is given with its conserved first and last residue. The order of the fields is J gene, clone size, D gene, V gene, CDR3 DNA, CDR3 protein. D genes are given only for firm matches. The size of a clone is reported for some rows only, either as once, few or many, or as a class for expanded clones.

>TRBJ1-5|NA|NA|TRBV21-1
TGTGCCAGCAGCAAGGAAGGGACAGGGCATAGCAATCAGCCCCAGCATTTT
CASSKEGTGHSNQPQHF
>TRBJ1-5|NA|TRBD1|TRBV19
TGTGCCAGTAGTCACATTACAGGGGGCTACAATCAGCCCCAGCATTTT
CASSHITGGYNQPQHF
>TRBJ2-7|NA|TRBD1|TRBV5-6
TGTGCCAGCAGCTTACCAGGGGGCTCGGGGGAGCAGTACTTC
CASSLPGGSGEQYF
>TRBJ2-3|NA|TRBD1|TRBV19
TGTGCCAGCTGGGGGGGACAGGGTAGAGCAGATACGCAGTATTTT
CASWGGQGRADTQYF
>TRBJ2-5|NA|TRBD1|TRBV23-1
TGCGCCAGCAGTCACCCGCGACAGGGGTACCAAGAGACCCAGTACTTC
CASSHPRQGYQETQYF
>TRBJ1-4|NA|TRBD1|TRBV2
TGTGCCAGCCTGGGACAGGGTAATGAAAAACTGTTTTTT
CASLGQGNEKLFF
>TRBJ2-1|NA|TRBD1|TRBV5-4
TGTGCCAGCAACCCCGGGACAGAGTCTTACAATGAGCAGTTCTTC
CASNPGTESYNEQFF
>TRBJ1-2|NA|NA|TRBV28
TGTGCCAGCAGTTTAAAGCTATCCCATGGCTACACCTTC
CASSLKLSHGYTF
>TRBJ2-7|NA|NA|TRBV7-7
TGTGCCAGCAGCTTATCTGTGGGGCAGACCTACGAGCAGTACTTC
CASSLSVGQTYEQYF
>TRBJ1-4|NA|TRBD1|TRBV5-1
TGCGCCAGCAGCTTGGAGACAGGGAGGGAAAAACTGTTTTTT
CASSLETGREKLFF
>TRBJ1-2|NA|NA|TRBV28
TGTGCCAGCAGTTCAACAACTACCTATGGCTACACCTTC
CASSSTTTYGYTF
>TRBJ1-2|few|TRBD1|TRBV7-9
TGTGCCAGCAGCAAGGGACAGCGTCCTAACTATGGCTACACCTTC
CASSKGQRPNYGYTF
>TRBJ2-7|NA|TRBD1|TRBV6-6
TGTGCCAGCAGTTACGGGACAGAGGCCTACGAGCAGTACTTC
CASSYGTEAYEQYF
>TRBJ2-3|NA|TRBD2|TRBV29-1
TGCAGCGCCCAAGGCGGGGCGGGAGGATGGGCTAGCACAGATACGCAGTATTTT
CSAQGGAGGWASTDTQYF
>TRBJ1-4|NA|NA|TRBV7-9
TGTGCCAGCACCCACCGGGACAAGTATGAAAAACTGTTTTTT
CASTHRDKYEKLFF
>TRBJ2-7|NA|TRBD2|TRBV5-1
TGCGCCAGCAGCTTGGGGACTAGCGGGAGTATGGACGAGCAGTACTTC
CASSLGTSGSMDEQYF
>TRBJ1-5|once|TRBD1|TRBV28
TGTGCCAGCACCCCGGACAGGGGACAGCCCCAGCATTTT
CASTPDRGQPQHF
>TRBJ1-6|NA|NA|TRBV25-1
TGTGCCAGCAGTGATCAGGGGCACTCACCCCTCCACTTT
CASSDQGHSPLHF
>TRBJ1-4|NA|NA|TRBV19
TGTGCCAGTAGTATTAGAGGAGGGACAACTAATGAAAAACTGTTTTTT
CASSIRGGTTNEKLFF
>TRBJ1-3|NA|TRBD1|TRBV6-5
TGTGCCAGCAGTTACCGGACAGGGGCTGGAAACACCATATATTTT
CASSYRTGAGNTIYF
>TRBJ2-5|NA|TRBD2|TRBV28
TGTGCCAGTCAAGTGGGACTAGTAACCGAGACCCAGTACTTC
CASQVGLVTETQYF
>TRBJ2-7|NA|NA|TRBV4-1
TGCGCCAGCAGCTTAAAGGAGGGCTCGGGGGACGAGCAGTACTTC
CASSLKEGSGDEQYF
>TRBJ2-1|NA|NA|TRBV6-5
TGTGCCAGCAGTTACGTGGGGAGCTACAATGAGCAGTTCTTC
CASSYVGSYNEQFF
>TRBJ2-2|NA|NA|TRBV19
TGTGCCAGTAGTCTCAAACGAGTGACAGGACCGAACACCGGGGAGCTGTTTTTT
CASSLKRVTGPNTGELFF
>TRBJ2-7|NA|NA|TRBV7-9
TGTGCCAGCAGCTGGACAGTGGGCTGGGGGAACGAGCAGTACTTC
CASSWTVGWGNEQYF
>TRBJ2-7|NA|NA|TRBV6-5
TGTGCCAGTAGCAGACAGCCTCTCGCCTACGAGCAGTACTTC
CASSRQPLAYEQYF
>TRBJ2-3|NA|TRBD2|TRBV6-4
TGTGCCAGCAGTGACTCGCGGGGGGGCACAGATACGCAGTATTTT
CASSDSRGGTDTQYF
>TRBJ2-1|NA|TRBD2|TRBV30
TGTGCCTGGGACAACACCGGGACTAACAACAATGAGCAGTTCTTC
CAWDNTGTNNNEQFF
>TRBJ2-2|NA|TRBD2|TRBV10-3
TGTGCCATCAGTGGAGGCGGGAGGGGGACCGGGGAGCTGTTTTTT
CAISGGGRGTGELFF
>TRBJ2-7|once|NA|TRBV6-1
TGTGCCAGCAGTGAAGCGCCTGATAGCTACGAGCAGTACTTC
CASSEAPDSYEQYF
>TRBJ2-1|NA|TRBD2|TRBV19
TGTGCCAGTAGTATAGGGACTAGCGGGAGATTCTACAATGAGCAGTTCTTC
CASSIGTSGRFYNEQFF
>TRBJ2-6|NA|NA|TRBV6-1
TGTGCCAGCCGGGGACTGATCTCTGGGGCCAACGTCCTGACTTTC
CASRGLISGANVLTF
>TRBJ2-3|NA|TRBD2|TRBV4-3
TGCGCCAGCAGCCAAGGACTAGCGGGAGTTGCAGATACGCAGTATTTT
CASSQGLAGVADTQYF
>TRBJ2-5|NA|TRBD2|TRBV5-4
TGTGCCAGCAGCCAAAGTGGTCTAGCGGGGGGGCAAGAGACCCAGTACTTC
CASSQSGLAGGQETQYF
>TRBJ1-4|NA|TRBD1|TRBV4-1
TGCGCCAGCAGCCCGAGGGGACAGGCAGTCGCAACTAATGAAAAACTGTTTTTT
CASSPRGQAVATNEKLFF
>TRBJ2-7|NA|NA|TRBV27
TGTGCCAGCAGTTTATCGAATGGGCTACTGTACTTC
CASSLSNGLLYF
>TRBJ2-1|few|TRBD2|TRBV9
TGTGCCAGCAGTGAGCGGGGGGCCCCTTCCTACAATGAGCAGTTCTTC
CASSERGAPSYNEQFF
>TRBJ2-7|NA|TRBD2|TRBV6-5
TGTGCCAGCAGTTACACTAGCGCTAGCTCCTACGAGCAGTACTTC
CASSYTSASSYEQYF
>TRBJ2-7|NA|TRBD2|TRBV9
TGTGCCAGCAGCCCTAGCGGGATGGGCGAGCAGTACTTC
CASSPSGMGEQYF
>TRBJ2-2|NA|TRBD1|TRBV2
TGTGCCAGCAAGCGACAGGGTACCTTAACCACCGGGGAGCTGTTTTTT
CASKRQGTLTTGELFF